This passage covers 31 T cell receptor beta chains from one sample sequenced in a study of blood T cell repertoires in COVID-19. Some clones are missing from TCRdb's copy, which holds only in-frame ones; the method was immunoSEQ multiplex PCR. The top ten hold 16% of the sample, which has around 130,000 clones, around 80% seen once. The material sequenced was peripheral blood. These receptors were collected from a man aged 55-75 years with active or convalescent COVID-19.

The chain couples TRBV7-2 to TRBJ2-3; the D gene is possibly TRBD2 (5 bases). Germline values: CDR1 SGHTA, CDR2 FQGNSA. CDR3 size: 15 residues. V lost 2 bases, J lost 0 bases, and 9 bases lay in between. The CDR3 DNA follows: TGTGCCAGCAGCTTACGGGGAACTAGCACAGATACGCAGTATTTT. It encodes CASSLRGTSTDTQYF.

This chain uses TRBV4-1 with TRBJ1-2; no clear D gene. CDR3 size: 17 residues. V lost 1 base, J lost 4 bases, and 19 bases lay in between. Germline values: CDR1 MGHRA, CDR2 YSYEKL. Written as DNA, the CDR3 is TGCGCCAGCAGCCAAGCAGGTTACGGTGACCCCGCCTATGGCTACACCTTC. Protein: CASSQAGYGDPAYGYTF.

DNA for the CDR3: TGTGCCAGCAGGTCCGGGACACTGTCACGGATGGCAGAGACCCAGTACTTC. This translates into CASRSGTLSRMAETQYF. The genes are TRBV7-2 and TRBJ2-5, with D possibly being TRBD1 (6 bases). The CDR3 runs 17 residues. Trimming took 6 bases from V and 4 from J, leaving 24 bases between them. Germline CDR1 and CDR2: SGHTA and FQGNSA.

The rearrangement uses TRBV6-5 and TRBJ1-1, with D unresolved. There are 11 residues in the CDR3. The V and J ends lost 11 bases and 3 bases respectively, with 10 bases between them. The germline gives CDR1 MNHEY, CDR2 SVGAGI. The CDR3: CAAMRDTEAFF. The CDR3 DNA follows: TGTGCCGCTATGAGGGACACTGAAGCTTTCTTT.

The J gene is TRBJ2-1, the V gene TRBV2; 7 bases line up with TRBD2. The trim removed 8 bases at V and 6 bases at J, leaving 10 bases unmatched. From germline, CDR1 is SNHLY and CDR2 FYNNEI. This CDR3 is 14 amino acids long. DNA for the CDR3: TGTGCCAGCCAAGGGGTAGCGGGCCGCAATGAGCAGTTCTTC. Translating gives CASQGVAGRNEQFF. Combining the CDR3 with reference TRBV2 and TRBJ2-1 gives the whole variable domain EPEVTQTPSHQVTQMGQEVILRCVPISNHLYFYWYRQILGQKVEFLVSFYNNEISEKSEIFDDQFSVERPDGSNFTLKIRSTKLEDSAMYFCASQGVAGRNEQFFGPGTRLTVL.

This clone was counted once. This chain uses TRBV12-3 or TRBV12-4 with TRBJ2-3, with D perhaps TRBD2 (6 bases). V was pared by 6 bases and J by 4 bases, with 8 bases between. The CDR3 runs to 12 residues. DNA for the CDR3: TGTGCCAGCAGCTCTAGCGCAGATACGCAGTATTTT. Protein sequence: CASSSSADTQYF.

This rearrangement joins TRBV3-1 (or the pseudogene TRBV3-2) to TRBJ1-6, with TRBD1 matching 9 bases. The trim removed 1 base at V and 10 bases at J, leaving 5 bases unmatched. Germline CDR1 is LGHDT and CDR2 is YNNKEL (reference sequence). This CDR3 has 15 residues. As DNA, the CDR3 is TGTGCCAGCAGCCAAGGAACAGGGGGCAACTCACCCCTCCACTTT. It specifies CASSQGTGGNSPLHF.

V and J are TRBV12-3 or TRBV12-4 and TRBJ2-1; the D is unclear. V lost 2 bases and J 9 bases, leaving 2 bases between the germline ends. The CDR3 sequence is 10 residues long. In DNA, the CDR3 is TGTGCCAGCAGTTTACGTGAGCAGTTCTTC. Protein product: CASSLREQFF.

The chain employs TRBV1 and TRBJ1-2; no check of the table's D call, TRBD1, against the DNA was made. TRBV1 is given as a pseudogene. CDR3 length: 18 amino acids. The CDR3 DNA reads TGCACCAGCAGCTACAGACCGGGACAGGGAAGTAGGAACTATGGCTACACCTTC. It yields the protein CTSSYRPGQGSRNYGYTF.

This clone was observed a single time. V is TRBV5-1 and J is TRBJ2-7, with D possibly TRBD2 on 5 matching bases. Per germline, CDR1 SGHRS and CDR2 YFSETQ. The CDR3 is made up of 12 amino acids. The ends were cut back, 2 bases at V and 12 bases at J, with 15 bases in the middle. In DNA form, the CDR3 reads TGCGCCAGCAGCTTATCCGGGGTTCTTTGGTACTTC. Its translation: CASSLSGVLWYF.

This rearrangement joins TRBV5-1 to TRBJ2-5; 7 bases match TRBD1. The CDR3 has 14 amino acids. Germline values: CDR1 SGHRS, CDR2 YFSETQ. V was clipped by 0 bases and J by 5 bases; unmatched bases: 4. CDR3 in amino acids: CASSLDRGEETQYF. In DNA form, the CDR3 reads TGCGCCAGCAGCTTGGACAGGGGAGAGGAGACCCAGTACTTC.

CDR3 sequence: CATRATGLMSKQFF. CDR3 bases: TGTGCCACCAGGGCGACAGGGTTAATGTCTAAGCAGTTCTTC. The V and J genes are TRBV24-1 and TRBJ2-1, with 7 bases identical to TRBD1. CDR3 size: 14 residues. Trimming at V came to 7 bases and at J to 11 bases, leaving 13 bases not matched to a gene. Germline CDR1 KGHDR, CDR2 SFDVKD.

The chain carries TRBV4-1 and TRBJ2-7; TRBD1 matches 9 bases. The length of the CDR3 is 16 residues. Per germline, CDR1 MGHRA and CDR2 YSYEKL. After removal of 7 bases from V and 3 bases from J, the junction contained 13 bases not matched to a gene. CDR3 in amino acids: CASTRHWGQGSYEQYF. In DNA, the CDR3 is TGCGCCAGCACCCGACACTGGGGACAGGGAAGCTACGAGCAGTACTTC.

The chain joins TRBV7-6 to TRBJ2-3, with 9 positions matching TRBD1. The V gene end was trimmed by 5 bases and the J gene end by 6 bases; junction bases not matched to a gene: 9. This CDR3 spans 15 amino acids. The germline gives CDR1 SGHVS, CDR2 FNYEAQ. The CDR3 DNA sequence: TGTGCCAGCAGCCCCGGGACAGGGTTAACCGATACGCAGTATTTT. Amino acid sequence: CASSPGTGLTDTQYF.

The chain is built from TRBV9 and TRBJ2-7; TRBD2 agrees at 10 bases. Per germline, CDR1 SGDLS and CDR2 YYNGEE. There are 13 residues in the CDR3. After removal of 7 bases from V and 6 bases from J, the junction contained 7 bases not matched to a gene. CDR3 nucleotide sequence: TGTGCCAGCTCCCCTACTAGCGGGACCGAGCAGTACTTC. Translated, it gives CASSPTSGTEQYF.

This clone was seen a few times. The J gene is TRBJ2-7, the V gene TRBV10-1; tentative D call: TRBD2 (6 bases). CDR1 is WNHNN, CDR2 SYGVQD, per germline (reference sequence). The CDR3 loop spans 13 amino acids. CDR3 sequence reads: CAYQWGEKVEQYF. Written as DNA, the CDR3 is TGCGCATACCAATGGGGGGAGAAGGTCGAGCAGTACTTC.

This chain connects TRBV14 to TRBJ2-5; 9 nucleotides match TRBD2. Germline assignment: CDR1 SGHDN and CDR2 FVKESK. V was pared by 0 bases and J by 5 bases, with 19 bases of the junction left unmatched. The CDR3 has 20 amino acids. Here the CDR3 reads CASSQDRGSGSSRVGETQYF. The CDR3 nucleotides read TGTGCCAGCAGCCAAGATCGGGGTAGCGGGAGTTCTCGGGTTGGGGAGACCCAGTACTTC.

This CDR3 is CASSPTSETQYF. Here the CDR3 DNA reads TGTGCCAGCTCACCAACATCAGAGACCCAGTACTTC. The chain recombines TRBV18 with TRBJ2-5, with D unclear. Germline V gives CDR1 KGHSH, CDR2 LQKENI. There are 12 residues in the CDR3. Deletions cut 2 bases from V and 4 bases from J, with 5 bases between.

V is TRBV9 and J is TRBJ2-5; no clear D. The CDR3 totals 12 residues. The germline gives CDR1 SGDLS, CDR2 YYNGEE. V lost 3 bases, J lost 3 bases, and 6 bases lay in between. The CDR3 nucleotides are TGTGCCAGCAGCGCCTCAGAAGAGACCCAGTACTTC. Translation: CASSASEETQYF.

There are a few counts of this clone. The CDR3 is CASSYPPGGNNQPQHF. The CDR3 DNA is TGTGCCAGCAGTTACCCGCCGGGCGGGAATAATCAGCCCCAGCATTTT. The chain links TRBV6-2 or TRBV6-3 to TRBJ1-5, with D unresolved. Germline loops: CDR1 MNHEY, CDR2 SVGEGT. V was trimmed by 2 bases and J by 4 bases, leaving 15 bases between them. The CDR3 consists of 16 residues.

The V and J genes are TRBV6-5 and TRBJ1-6; 12 nucleotides match TRBD1. The CDR3 spans 12 residues. V lost 7 bases, J lost 18 bases, and 7 bases stayed unmatched. The germline CDR1 and CDR2 sequences are MNHEY and SVGAGI. The CDR3 here is CASTPGQGAPHF. The CDR3, as DNA: TGTGCCAGCACCCCGGGACAGGGGGCCCCCCACTTT.

This rearrangement joins TRBV18 to TRBJ2-1; 10 bases match TRBD2. The V and J ends lost 6 bases and 10 bases, in that order; junction bases with no gene match: 9. CDR1 KGHSH and CDR2 LQKENI come from the germline V gene. The CDR3 contains 14 residues. DNA of the CDR3: TGTGCCAGCTCTACAGCGGGAGGGCCAGGGGAGCAGTTCTTC. It specifies CASSTAGGPGEQFF.

The genes are TRBV25-1 and TRBJ1-1; D ambiguous. The CDR3 extends over 13 amino acids. The ends were cut back, 0 bases at V and 3 bases at J, with 5 bases in the middle. Germline V CDR1 and CDR2: MGHDK, SYGVNS. CDR3 region: CASSEYQDTEAFF. The CDR3 bases are TGTGCCAGCAGTGAATATCAGGACACTGAAGCTTTCTTT.

This clone was seen once. The chain carries TRBV28 and TRBJ2-5, with TRBD1 matching over 9 bases. CDR3 length: 15 amino acids. V dropped 5 bases and J dropped 5; count of bases not matched to a gene: 9. The germline V gene encodes CDR1 MDHEN and CDR2 SYDVKM. The CDR3 sequence is CASSPQTTGGETQYF. The CDR3, as DNA: TGTGCCAGCAGTCCACAGACGACAGGGGGGGAGACCCAGTACTTC. The variable domain in full, with the rest retrieved from reference TRBV28 and TRBJ2-5, is DVKVTQSSRYLVKRTGEKVFLECVQDMDHENMFWYRQDPGLGLRLIYFSYDVKMKEKGDIPEGYSVSREKKERFSLILESASTNQTSMYLCASSPQTTGGETQYFGPGTRLLVL.

This rearrangement joins TRBV6-5 to TRBJ1-1; maybe TRBD1 (6 bases). Germline V gene lookup returns CDR1 MNHEY and CDR2 SVGAGI. Between the trimmed V and J ends, which lost 5 bases and 1 base, there was a span of 8 bases. This CDR3 spans 13 amino acids. The CDR3 sequence: CASSTGQNTEAFF. The CDR3 region has the DNA TGTGCCAGCAGTACAGGGCAGAACACTGAAGCTTTCTTT.

The rearrangement links TRBV5-4 to TRBJ2-3; 8 positions agree with TRBD2. V lost 4 bases to trimming and J lost 3 bases; unmatched junction nucleotides: 19. The CDR3 contains 19 residues. The V gene's germline CDR1 is SGHNT and CDR2 YYREEE (reference sequence). This CDR3 is CASSIKRAGVPTRTDTQYF. CDR3 nucleotides: TGTGCCAGCAGCATTAAGCGAGCGGGAGTCCCCACAAGGACAGATACGCAGTATTTT.

The rearrangement joins TRBV24-1 to TRBJ2-5; TRBD1 matches 7 bases. This CDR3 comprises 15 residues. After removal of 3 bases from V and 4 bases from J, the junction contained 7 bases not matched to a gene. The germline gives CDR1 KGHDR, CDR2 SFDVKD. In DNA form, the CDR3 reads TGTGCCACCAGTGATATACTAACAGGGGTAGAGACCCAGTACTTC. Encoded protein: CATSDILTGVETQYF.

This sequence joins TRBV2 and TRBJ2-3, with a possible D match to TRBD1 (5 bases). In germline, CDR1 is SNHLY, CDR2 FYNNEI. The CDR3 spans 11 residues. The V and J ends lost 3 bases and 9 bases respectively, with 7 bases between them. The CDR3: CASSEAGTQYF. The CDR3 coding sequence is TGTGCCAGCAGTGAGGCAGGGACGCAGTATTTT.

The CDR3 DNA follows: TGTGCCAGCAGTTTACGGGGGGCGGCTTTCTTT. Translated: CASSLRGAAFF. V gene TRBV12-3 or TRBV12-4 combines with J gene TRBJ1-1; perhaps TRBD1 as D (6 bases). The V gene lost 2 bases and the J gene lost 11 bases, with 9 bases spanning the gap. The CDR3 runs to 11 residues.

V and J are TRBV4-3 and TRBJ1-1; unclear D gene. There are 14 residues in the CDR3. From germline, CDR1 is LGHNA and CDR2 YSLEER. The V end was cut by 1 base, the J end by 3 bases, with 9 bases between. The DNA for the CDR3 is TGCGCCAGCAGCCAAGGATTGCCGGACACTGAAGCTTTCTTT. Residues: CASSQGLPDTEAFF.

This clone was recorded a few times. This rearrangement joins TRBV3-1 (or the pseudogene TRBV3-2) to TRBJ2-3; 15 bases match TRBD2. V trimming: 4 bases; J trimming: 8 bases; junction bases outside the gene matches: 7. The CDR3 runs 16 residues. CDR1 and CDR2 (germline): LGHDT, YNNKEL (reference sequence). The CDR3, as DNA: TGTGCCAGCAGCCTCCGGGGACTAGCGGGAGGAGGTACGCAGTATTTT. Translating gives CASSLRGLAGGGTQYF.